A single TCR beta chain is shown here with its context. This clone's antigen is unknown. No much larger clonotype is one base removed from it; base qualities were not supplied. These data belong to a study of shared clonotypes between healthy human individuals (dated by TCRdb to 2018 to 2020). Looking at the study overall: A couple of women and a few men aged 18 to 49 years were included in the cohort. For each donor, CD4 naive and CD4 memory were each given three plates, CD8 naive was given two plates, and CD8 memory was given one plate. To estimate repertoire size and how much clonotypes are shared between individuals, the study performed deep sequencing of blood TCR repertoires from a few healthy adults. To increase sequencing depth and limit assay-specific biases, different laboratories used diverse techniques to prepare libraries and sequence TCR repertoires. Between about 0.9 and 8.9 billion PBMCs per donor were obtained by leukapheresis. The investigation overall reported the following: Pairwise subsampling led to the expectation that sequencing depth would affect the degree of clonotype sharing among donors. The small number of donors limited the genetic and exposure-history diversity represented. Sampling was limited to blood, and TCR repertoires in tissue likely differ from TCR repertoires in blood. Naive subsets generally had larger estimated clonotype richness than memory subsets. Clonotypes shared by all four sorted-subset donors showed higher generation probabilities than non-shared clonotypes. Incomplete sequencing was indicated by rarefaction of sorted-subset datasets, despite the large sequencing depth. Approximately 5% of naive CD4, 3.5% of naive CD8, approximately 2.2% of memory CD4, and 0.35% to 0.5% of memory CD8 clonotypes were shared across four donors.

TCR CDR3 regions were amplified from genomic DNA by multiplex PCR using the deep immunoSEQ assay. For each cell subset, the extracted genomic DNA was distributed evenly across all wells of several immunoSEQ 96-well plates, and each plate served as one replicate. For sorted subsets, approximately 200 ng of genomic DNA, equivalent to tens of thousands of T cell genomes, went into each replicate PCR. Purified libraries were measured with a Qubit 3.0 fluorometer, size-checked on a Bioanalyzer 2100, and measured again with the KAPA Library Quantification kit. Every immunoSEQ 96-well plate was sequenced on a separate single-read 150-cycle Illumina NextSeq 550 flow cell. The authors' analysis ran thus. Because only junctional sequences without quality scores were contained in the immunoSEQ output, filtering matching that applied to full-length reads could not be performed. To assign V/J genes and CDR3, sequences were annotated against IMGT germline references using PyIR, a Python wrapper for IgBLAST v1.9. Any read was removed if the V/J assignment was weak (E-value above 1e-6), the CDR3 was missing, or the read contained stop codons, out-of-frame junctions, or ambiguous translated residues. V3J clonotypes were defined by identical inferred V gene, J gene, and CDR3 amino acid sequence. Percentage overlap between repertoires was calculated by dividing the number of shared unique clonotypes by the size of the smaller repertoire. Three approaches were used to assess repertoire richness: RTK rarefaction, the Chao1 estimator, and Recon v2.1 estimates of unobserved clonotypes. OLGA was used to compute generation probabilities for all TCRbeta clonotypes that the gDNA method yielded from a handful of donors. Drawn from immuneACCESS, this table holds only the in-frame rearrangements with V and J called that TCRdb kept. Clones are partly lost; checked studies trace under half to an unresolved V gene and leave the rest unexplained. V and J calls and clone size are those listed in that table; D and trimming were worked out from the DNA. The sample table lists 1.5 million to 2.5 million clones, approximately 94% of them with a count of one. The ten largest clones add up to 1.2% of the sample.

For the CD8 naive samples, CD45RO-negative cells were positively selected for CCR7, yielding a CD45RA+CCR7+ population from which TemRA cells were excluded. Donors were healthy HIV-negative adults with no recently reported acute infections or vaccinations. Only Caucasian adults living in Nashville, Tennessee, USA were represented among the donors. After blood collection by leukapheresis, PBMCs were isolated using Ficoll-Histopaque density gradient centrifugation and then cryopreserved in the vapor phase of liquid nitrogen. Purity and quantity of every magnetically sorted T cell population were checked by analytical flow cytometry. From each sorted fraction, genomic DNA was isolated and quantified by UV absorbance on a Nanodrop 2000c. The germline V gene supplies CDR1 SGHDT and CDR2 YYEEEE. The V end loses 2 bases and the J end loses 6 bases, and a stretch of 14 bases separates them. Reading from cysteine to phenylalanine, the CDR3 counts 14 amino acids. CDR3 DNA is the only sequence kept; it has 42 bases, read in frame from the first base.

The chain is made from TRBV5-6 and TRBJ1-2; the D segment cannot be called with confidence. The sequence was obtained from a man between 18 and 29 years old in good health. The sequencing input was naive CD8+ T cells sorted from blood. In light of the paper, this sample's cell subset or site label describes: CD45RA+CCR7+. The DNA is as follows: TGTGCCAGCAGCTTAATTCAACAAGTCGATGGCTACACCTTC. It specifies CASSLIQQVDGYTF.